This T cell receptor beta chain emerged from a study of blood T cells in healthy people across ages. Points from the study as a whole: Unknown donor CMV status possibly confounded expanded clonotype changes. A roughly linear age-dependent decrease characterized TCR beta diversity per million T cells.

The V gene lost 0 bases and the J gene lost 4 bases, with 8 bases spanning the gap. The CDR3 totals 14 residues. Germline values: CDR1 SGDLS, CDR2 YYNGEE. To note about this clonotype: Its antigen is not known.

Every sample gave at least 5 micrograms of total RNA when it was extracted. The use of a sample-barcoded 5' primer and a J-beta primer mix characterized a second PCR of about 6 to 12 cycles. Each CDR3 protein gets one entry after TCRdb re-called the 5' RACE reads with MiXCR. Of approximately 800,000 distinct CDR3 sequences listed, under 40% were seen once; the top ten hold 10% to 15%. This TCR was recovered from a man aged 18 to 35 in good health. This chain uses TRBV9 with TRBJ2-1; no reliable D call. Specimen: blood. CDR3 residues: CASSVDAAYNEQFF. The CDR3 DNA sequence: TGTGCCAGCAGCGTAGATGCAGCGTACAATGAGCAGTTCTTC.